Each of the 7 T cell receptor beta chains below was sequenced from the same sample in a study of control samples from healthy donors and cancer patients. Assay: immunoSEQ multiplex PCR; the TCRdb copy retains only in-frame clones and omits some. Altogether about 82,000 clones are present, around 94% being singletons, with the ten largest covering roughly 5%. The sample comprised blood. These receptors were collected from a woman aged 18-29 years in good health.

This clone turned up a few times. V gene TRBV5-1 combines with J gene TRBJ1-1; D gene unclear. The V and J ends lost 3 bases and 4 bases respectively, with 25 bases between them. Germline V gene sequence: CDR1 SGHRS, CDR2 YFSETQ. The CDR3 extends over 18 amino acids. The CDR3 sequence is CASSSEEPFQLGGTEAFF. The CDR3 DNA is TGCGCCAGCAGCTCGGAAGAACCATTCCAATTAGGAGGCACTGAAGCTTTCTTT.

The chain carries TRBV9 and TRBJ1-6; D unresolved. The CDR3 runs 15 residues. CDR1 SGDLS and CDR2 YYNGEE come from the germline V gene. V gave up 3 bases and J gave up 9 bases, with 16 bases separating them. In DNA, the CDR3 is TGTGCCAGCAGCGCCCCGGATCGATATGGTTCACCCCTCCACTTT. Its translation is CASSAPDRYGSPLHF.

The chain joins TRBV6-7 to TRBJ2-6, with a possible D match to TRBD2 (5 bases). TRBV6-7 is reported as an ORF; its role is uncertain. This CDR3 comprises 20 residues. Trimming pared 3 bases from V and 1 base from J, leaving 22 bases between. The CDR3 here is CASSYFPRTEETSGANVLTF. CDR3 DNA: TGTGCCAGCAGTTATTTTCCCCGCACGGAGGAGACTTCTGGGGCCAACGTCCTGACTTTC.

The rearrangement links TRBV28 to TRBJ1-1, with D possibly TRBD1 on 6 matching bases. Per the germline V gene, CDR1 is MDHEN and CDR2 is SYDVKM. The CDR3 contains 16 residues. Trimming removed 6 bases at V and 0 bases at J, with 17 bases between. Written as DNA, the CDR3 is TGTGCCAGCAGGTCTGTCAGGGGCCTACTGAACACTGAAGCTTTCTTT. Protein product: CASRSVRGLLNTEAFF.

V is TRBV24-1 and J is TRBJ2-2; no definite D call. Germline CDR1 is KGHDR and CDR2 is SFDVKD. The V end lost 3 bases, the J end lost 3 bases, and 4 bases lay between the germline ends. This CDR3 comprises 13 residues. The CDR3 spells CATSDKYTGELFF. DNA for the CDR3: TGTGCCACCAGTGATAAGTACACCGGGGAGCTGTTTTTT.

V usage is TRBV6-5 and J usage is TRBJ1-4; a possible D gene is TRBD1 (5 bases). CDR3 length: 15 amino acids. The germline V gene encodes CDR1 MNHEY and CDR2 SVGAGI. V dropped 6 bases and J dropped 6 bases, with 17 bases sitting between them. The CDR3 nucleotides are TGTGCCAGCAGAACGCCAGGGACGGGGGATGAAAAACTGTTTTTT. Translation: CASRTPGTGDEKLFF.

The chain links TRBV12-3 or TRBV12-4 to TRBJ2-1; D ambiguous. V was clipped by 5 bases and J by 10 bases, with 9 bases between them. This CDR3 spans 11 amino acids. CDR3 coding DNA: TGTGCCAGCAGTCCCCAGCGAGAGCAGTTCTTC. It specifies CASSPQREQFF.